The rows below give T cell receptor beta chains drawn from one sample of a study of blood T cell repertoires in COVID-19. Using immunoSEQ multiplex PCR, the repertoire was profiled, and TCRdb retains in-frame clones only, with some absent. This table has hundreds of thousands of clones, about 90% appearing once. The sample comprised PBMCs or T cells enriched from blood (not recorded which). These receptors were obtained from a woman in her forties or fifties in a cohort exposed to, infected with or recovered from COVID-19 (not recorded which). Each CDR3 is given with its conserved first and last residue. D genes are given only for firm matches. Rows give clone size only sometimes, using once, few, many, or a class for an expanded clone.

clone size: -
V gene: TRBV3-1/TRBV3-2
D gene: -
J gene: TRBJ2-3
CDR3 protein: CASSPPGRSTDTQYF
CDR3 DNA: TGTGCCAGCAGCCCCCCAGGCCGTAGCACAGATACGCAGTATTTT

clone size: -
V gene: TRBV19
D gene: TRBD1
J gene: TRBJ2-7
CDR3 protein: CASSISPGQGFYEQYF
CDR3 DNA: TGTGCCAGTAGTATCTCCCCGGGACAGGGGTTTTACGAGCAGTACTTC

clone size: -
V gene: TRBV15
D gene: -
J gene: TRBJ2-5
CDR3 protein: CATSGARGTQYF
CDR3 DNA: TGTGCCACCTCAGGGGCAAGGGGGACCCAGTACTTC

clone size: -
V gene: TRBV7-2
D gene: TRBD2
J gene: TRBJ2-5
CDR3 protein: CASSHRRGDEETQYF
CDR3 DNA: TGTGCCAGCAGCCACCGACGGGGGGATGAAGAGACCCAGTACTTC

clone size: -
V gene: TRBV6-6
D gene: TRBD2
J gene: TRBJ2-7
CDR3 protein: CASSYSTSGGGYEQYF
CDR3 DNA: TGTGCCAGCAGTTACTCGACTAGCGGGGGAGGCTACGAGCAGTACTTC

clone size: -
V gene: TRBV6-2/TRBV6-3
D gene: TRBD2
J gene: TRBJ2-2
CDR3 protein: CASSYGSSGSTGELFF
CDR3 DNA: TGTGCCAGCAGTTATGGGTCTAGCGGGAGCACCGGGGAGCTGTTTTTT

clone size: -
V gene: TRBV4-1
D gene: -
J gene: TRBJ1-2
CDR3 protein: CASSHGSTRGSYGYTF
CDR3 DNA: TGCGCCAGCAGTCATGGCTCAACGCGAGGATCTTATGGCTACACCTTC

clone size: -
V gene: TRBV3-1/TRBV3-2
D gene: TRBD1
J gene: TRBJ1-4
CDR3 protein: CASSSPGTVVEKLFF
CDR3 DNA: TGTGCCAGCAGCTCACCCGGGACAGTTGTGGAAAAACTGTTTTTT

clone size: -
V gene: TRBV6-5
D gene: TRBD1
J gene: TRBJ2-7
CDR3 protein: CASTTGVEQYF
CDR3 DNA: TGTGCCAGTACAACAGGGGTCGAGCAGTACTTC

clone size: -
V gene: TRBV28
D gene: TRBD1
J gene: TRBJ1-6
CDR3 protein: CANKGQNNSPLHF
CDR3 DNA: TGTGCCAACAAGGGACAGAATAATTCACCCCTCCACTTT

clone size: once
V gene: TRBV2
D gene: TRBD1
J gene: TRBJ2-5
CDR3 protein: CASTGTGSTETQYF
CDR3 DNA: TGTGCCAGCACGGGGACAGGGTCTACGGAGACCCAGTACTTC

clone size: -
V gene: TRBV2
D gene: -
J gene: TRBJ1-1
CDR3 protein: CASSNRVSTEAFF
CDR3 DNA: TGTGCCAGCAGTAACAGGGTGAGCACTGAAGCTTTCTTT

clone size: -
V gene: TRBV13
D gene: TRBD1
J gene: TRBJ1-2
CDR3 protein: CASSPAFGQGDVGGYTF
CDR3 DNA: TGTGCCAGCAGCCCCGCATTCGGACAGGGGGATGTAGGTGGCTACACCTTC

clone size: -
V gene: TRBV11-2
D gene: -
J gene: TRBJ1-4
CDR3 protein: CASSPGHLTNEKLFF
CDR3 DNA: TGTGCCAGCAGTCCAGGACATCTAACTAATGAAAAACTGTTTTTT

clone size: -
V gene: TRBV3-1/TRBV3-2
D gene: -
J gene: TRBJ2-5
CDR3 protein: CASSQAGERETQYF
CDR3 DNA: TGTGCCAGCAGCCAAGCGGGGGAGAGAGAGACCCAGTACTTC

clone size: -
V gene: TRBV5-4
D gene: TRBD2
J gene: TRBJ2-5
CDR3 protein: CASSIAGGLGTLQETQYF
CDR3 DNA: TGTGCCAGCAGTATAGCGGGGGGCCTAGGCACTCTGCAAGAGACCCAGTACTTC

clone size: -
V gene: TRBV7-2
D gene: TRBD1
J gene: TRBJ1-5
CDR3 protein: CASSPMTGENQPQHF
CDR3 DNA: TGTGCCAGCAGCCCCATGACAGGGGAGAATCAGCCCCAGCATTTT

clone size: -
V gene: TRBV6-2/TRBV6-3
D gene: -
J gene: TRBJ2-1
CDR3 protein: CASSQHGEQFF
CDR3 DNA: TGTGCCAGCAGTCAGCACGGGGAGCAGTTCTTC

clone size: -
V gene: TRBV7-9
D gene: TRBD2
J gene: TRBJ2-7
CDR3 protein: CASSLPASGDEQYF
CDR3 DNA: TGTGCCAGCAGCCTTCCGGCTAGCGGGGATGAGCAGTACTTC

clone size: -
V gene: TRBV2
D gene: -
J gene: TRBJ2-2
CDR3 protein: CASGTGGEGARTGELFF
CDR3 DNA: TGTGCCAGTGGAACCGGGGGTGAGGGGGCGAGGACCGGGGAGCTGTTTTTT

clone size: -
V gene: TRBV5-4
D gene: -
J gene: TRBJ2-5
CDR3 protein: CASSLAGQGGAQETQYF
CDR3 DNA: TGTGCCAGCAGCTTGGCCGGGCAGGGAGGAGCTCAAGAGACCCAGTACTTC

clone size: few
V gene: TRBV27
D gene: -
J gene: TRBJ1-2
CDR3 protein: CASSLLGSGGYTF
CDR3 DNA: TGTGCCAGCAGTTTATTGGGGAGTGGCGGCTACACCTTC

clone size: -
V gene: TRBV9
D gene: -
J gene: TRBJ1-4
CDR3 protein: CASSVAAGGAGEKLFF
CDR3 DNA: TGTGCCAGCAGCGTAGCCGCGGGAGGGGCTGGTGAAAAACTGTTTTTT

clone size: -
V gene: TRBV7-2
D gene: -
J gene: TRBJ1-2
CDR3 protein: CASSLQSRGDEFYGYTF
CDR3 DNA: TGTGCCAGCAGCTTACAAAGTCGGGGAGACGAATTCTATGGCTACACCTTC

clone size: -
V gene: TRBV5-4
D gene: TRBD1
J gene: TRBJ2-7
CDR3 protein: CASSLAGQGVNEQYF
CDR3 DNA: TGTGCCAGCAGCTTGGCGGGACAGGGGGTTAACGAGCAGTACTTC

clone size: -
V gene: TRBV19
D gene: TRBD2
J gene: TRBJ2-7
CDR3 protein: CAVGRGGSYEQYF
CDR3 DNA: TGTGCAGTGGGTCGGGGGGGCTCCTACGAGCAGTACTTC

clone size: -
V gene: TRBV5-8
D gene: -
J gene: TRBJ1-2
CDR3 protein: CASSLLEGVYGYTF
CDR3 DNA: TGTGCCAGCAGCTTGCTGGAGGGAGTTTATGGCTACACCTTC

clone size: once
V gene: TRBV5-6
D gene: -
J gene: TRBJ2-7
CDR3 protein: CASSSQRDNYEQYF
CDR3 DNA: TGTGCCAGCAGCTCCCAACGGGACAACTACGAGCAGTACTTC

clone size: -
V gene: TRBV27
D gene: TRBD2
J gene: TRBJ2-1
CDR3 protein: CASSEPGLARDEQFF
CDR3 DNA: TGTGCCAGCAGTGAACCGGGACTAGCTAGAGATGAGCAGTTCTTC

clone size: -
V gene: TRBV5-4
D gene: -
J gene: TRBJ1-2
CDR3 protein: CASSSDGLAGYTF
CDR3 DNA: TGTGCCAGCAGCTCGGACGGACTAGCTGGCTACACCTTC

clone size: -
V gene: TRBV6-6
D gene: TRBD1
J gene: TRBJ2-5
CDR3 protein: CASTTGVGVWTQYF
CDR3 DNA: TGTGCCAGCACAACAGGGGTGGGGGTGTGGACCCAGTACTTC

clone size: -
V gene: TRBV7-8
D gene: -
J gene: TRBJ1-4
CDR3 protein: CASSFTQGRNEKLFF
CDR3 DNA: TGTGCCAGCAGCTTCACCCAGGGAAGGAATGAAAAACTGTTTTTT